A single sample gave rise to the 21 T cell receptor beta chains below, sequenced in a study of regulatory T cells in long-lasting Graves disease. CDR3-region Arm-PCR and iRepertoire HTBI primers produced the TCR beta libraries. TCRdb reprocessed the multiplex PCR reads with MiXCR, giving one entry per CDR3 protein. The table records roughly 510,000 distinct CDR3 sequences, roughly 16% of them present only once. Time point denoted: newly diagnosed GD, antithyroid drugs for less than 3 months. After RNA was extracted from PBMCs, the TCR library was made from it. This sample also belongs to another study, concerning T cells in Graves' hyperthyroidism and ophthalmopathy.

The material sequenced was peripheral blood mononuclear cells (PBMCs), taken at new diagnosis, from a patient treated with antithyroid drugs. The receptors here all came from a man aged 18 to 35 with Graves disease.

This clonotype was observed a handful of times. The chain recombines TRBV7-9 with TRBJ2-2; D tentatively reads TRBD1 or TRBD2 (5 bases each). This CDR3 has 18 amino acids. Germline V lookup: CDR1 SEHNR, CDR2 FQNEAQ (reference sequence). The V end lost 5 bases, the J end lost 1 base, and 20 bases lay between the germline ends. CDR3 in amino acids: CASSPSGHGTKNTGELFF. In nucleotides, the CDR3 is TGTGCCAGCAGCCCCTCCGGCCACGGGACCAAGAACACCGGGGAGCTGTTTTTT. Filled out from reference TRBV7-9 and TRBJ2-2, the complete variable domain reads DTGVSQNPRHKITKRGQNVTFRCDPISEHNRLYWYRQTLGQGPEFLTYFQNEAQLEKSRLLSDRFSAERPKGSFSTLEIQRTEQGDSAMYLCASSPSGHGTKNTGELFFGEGSRLTVL.

This clonotype was counted many times. The rearrangement links TRBV2 to TRBJ2-7, with D possibly TRBD1 on 6 matching bases. Germline V gene data show CDR1 as SNHLY and CDR2 as FYNNEI. Trimming left V 3 bases short and J 2 bases short, with 11 bases between. This CDR3 spans 14 amino acids. The CDR3 protein is CASSDINRAYEQYF. CDR3 sequence (DNA): TGTGCCAGCAGTGATATAAACAGGGCCTACGAGCAGTACTTC.

This clonotype appeared a few times. This chain connects TRBV5-1 to TRBJ2-7, with TRBD1 matching over 9 bases. The CDR3 runs to 13 residues. Germline V gene lookup returns CDR1 SGHRS and CDR2 YFSETQ. V was clipped by 6 bases and J by 6 bases; unmatched bases: 7. Written as DNA, the CDR3 is TGCGCCAGCACCCGGGACAGGGTTGGCGAGCAGTACTTC. Translating it yields CASTRDRVGEQYF.

This clonotype came up many times. This sequence joins TRBV7-3 and TRBJ2-3; D is ambiguous. Trimming shortened V by 5 bases and J by 0 bases, and 6 bases separated the two germline ends. This CDR3 region has 13 residues. Looked up from germline, CDR1 is SGHTA and CDR2 is FQGTGA. The CDR3 nucleotides read TGTGCCAGCAGCCCGGGTAGCACAGATACGCAGTATTTT. Translated: CASSPGSTDTQYF.

This clonotype came up many times. CDR3 bases: TGTGCCAGCAGCTTAGGGACAGGGAGAGGTAGGCAGTTCTTC. It codes for CASSLGTGRGRQFF. The chain combines TRBV7-9 with TRBJ2-1, with 8 nucleotides matching TRBD1. The CDR3 consists of 14 residues. The V gene's germline CDR1 is SEHNR and CDR2 FQNEAQ (reference sequence). V trimming: 1 base; J trimming: 12 bases; junction bases outside the gene matches: 8.

This clonotype was counted ten times or more. The rearrangement joins TRBV5-1 to TRBJ1-2; 7 bases fit TRBD1. V lost 4 bases, J lost 8 bases, and 8 bases stayed unmatched. The CDR3 spans 13 residues. Germline V CDR1 and CDR2: SGHRS, YFSETQ. This CDR3 reads CASSETGAGGYTF. In DNA, the CDR3 is TGCGCCAGCAGCGAAACAGGGGCAGGAGGCTACACCTTC.

The chain employs TRBV7-2 and TRBJ2-6; D is tentatively TRBD1 or TRBD2 (7 bases each). The CDR3 is made up of 16 amino acids. V was shortened by 8 bases and J by 2 bases, with 16 bases between the two germline ends. Germline V CDR1 and CDR2: SGHTA, FQGNSA. For the CDR3, the DNA is TGTGCCAGCCCCGACAGGGAGGGTACTGGGGCCAACGTCCTGACTTTC. This sequence encodes CASPDREGTGANVLTF.

This chain joins TRBV30 and TRBJ1-6; D call uncertain. The CDR3 extends over 14 amino acids. The V end was cut by 1 base, the J end by 7 bases, with 11 bases between. The V gene's germline CDR1 is GTSNPN and CDR2 SVGIG (reference sequence). The CDR3 nucleotides are TGTGCCTGGAGTGCGGGGTTTGGGAATTCACCCCTCCACTTT. The encoded protein is CAWSAGFGNSPLHF.

The chain joins TRBV5-1 to TRBJ2-3; 10 nucleotides line up with TRBD2. The CDR3 extends over 15 amino acids. After removal of 8 bases from V and 1 base from J, the junction contained 7 bases not matched to a gene. Germline CDR1 is SGHRS and CDR2 is YFSETQ. The CDR3: CASTSGTSGTDTQYF. CDR3 DNA sequence: TGCGCCAGTACTTCCGGGACTAGCGGCACAGATACGCAGTATTTT. Full variable domain (outside the CDR3, taken from reference TRBV5-1 and TRBJ2-3): KAGVTQTPRYLIKTRGQQVTLSCSPISGHRSVSWYQQTPGQGLQFLFEYFSETQRNKGNFPGRFSGRQFSNSRSEMNVSTLELGDSALYLCASTSGTSGTDTQYFGPGTRLTVL.

This clonotype occurred a few times. This chain uses TRBV24-1 with TRBJ2-2; tentatively, D is TRBD1 or TRBD2 (5 bases each). The ends were cut back, 5 bases at V and 7 bases at J, with 7 bases in the middle. CDR1 is KGHDR and CDR2 is SFDVKD in the germline V gene. The CDR3 sequence is 12 residues long. The CDR3 nucleotides read TGTGCCACCAGTGGGGGGATCGGGGAGCTGTTTTTT. It codes for CATSGGIGELFF.

This clonotype was found a few times. This chain connects TRBV27 to TRBJ2-2; D is ambiguous. The CDR3 is 16 amino acids. Germline V gene sequence: CDR1 MNHEY, CDR2 SMNVEV (reference sequence). V lost 7 bases and J lost 2, with 17 bases in between. The CDR3 sequence: CASTSSGGINTGELFF. In DNA form, the CDR3 reads TGTGCCAGCACCTCCTCGGGCGGTATAAACACCGGGGAGCTGTTTTTT.

The chain uses TRBV7-9 and TRBJ1-4; D is undetermined. Germline assignment: CDR1 SEHNR and CDR2 FQNEAQ (reference sequence). The ends were cut back, 7 bases at V and 0 bases at J, with 18 bases in the middle. This CDR3 contains 17 residues. In nucleotides, the CDR3 is TGTGCCAGCAACTCACAAGATACCCCTCCAACTAATGAAAAACTGTTTTTT. As protein: CASNSQDTPPTNEKLFF.

The V and J genes are TRBV20-1 and TRBJ2-7, with no clear D. CDR1 is DFQATT, CDR2 SNEGSKA, per germline (reference sequence). The CDR3 length is 15 residues. Trimming removed 5 bases at V and 6 bases at J, with 23 bases between. CDR3 coding DNA: TGCAGTGCTGGCCGGGTAAAGACGGTCCTACGCGAGCAGTACTTC. Its translation: CSAGRVKTVLREQYF.

This clonotype was seen ten or more times. This chain uses TRBV27 with TRBJ1-1; a possible D gene is TRBD1 (6 bases). Germline loops: CDR1 MNHEY, CDR2 SMNVEV (reference sequence). Trimming took 2 bases from V and 5 from J, leaving 12 bases between them. The CDR3 runs 14 residues. The CDR3 is CASSLGGAWTEAFF. The CDR3 region has the DNA TGTGCCAGCAGTTTAGGGGGGGCTTGGACTGAAGCTTTCTTT.

This clonotype came up a few times. This chain uses TRBV18 with TRBJ2-4, with 7 bases fitting TRBD1. Germline trimming cut 3 bases from V and 3 bases from J; bases unmatched to any gene: 8. From germline, CDR1 is KGHSH and CDR2 LQKENI. The CDR3 runs to 16 residues. CDR3: CASSPEQGRDKNIQYF. The CDR3 DNA reads TGTGCCAGCTCACCCGAACAGGGGAGAGACAAAAACATTCAGTACTTC.

J is TRBJ2-1 and V is TRBV29-1; the match to TRBD2 covers 12 bases. The CDR3 spans 13 residues. Germline values: CDR1 SQVTM, CDR2 ANQGSEA. After removal of 2 bases from V and 14 bases from J, the junction contained 7 bases not matched to a gene. The DNA of the CDR3 is TGCAGCGTTGAAATACTAGCGGGAGGCATGGAGTTCTTC. Translated: CSVEILAGGMEFF.

This clonotype was detected ten times or more. The chain combines TRBV11-2 with TRBJ2-7, with 7 bases that match TRBD2. This CDR3 region has 15 residues. CDR1 and CDR2 (germline): SGHAT, FQNNGV. Losses at the gene ends were 4 bases for V and 2 bases for J; bases not matched to a gene: 8. The CDR3 sequence: CASSSIERGAYEQYF. The DNA of the CDR3 is TGTGCCAGCAGCTCCATTGAGCGGGGAGCCTACGAGCAGTACTTC.

This clonotype was recorded a few times. The chain carries TRBV7-9 and TRBJ2-7; TRBD2 aligns across 7 bases. Germline CDR1 SEHNR, CDR2 FQNEAQ (reference sequence). This CDR3 contains 16 residues. The J segment lost 0 bases and the V segment lost 2 bases, leaving 7 bases of the junction unmatched. The CDR3 region has the DNA TGTGCCAGCAGCTTATTTGGCCGGGAGGACTCCTACGAGCAGTACTTC. This gives the protein CASSLFGREDSYEQYF.

This clonotype was counted only a few times. The genes are TRBV10-3 and TRBJ2-7; TRBD1 agrees at 10 bases. V dropped 11 bases and J dropped 5; count of bases not matched to a gene: 12. Germline CDR1 and CDR2: ENHRY and SYGVKD. CDR3 length: 14 residues. CDR3 DNA: TGTGCCTCCGTAAGGGGGACAGGGGACCACGAGCAGTACTTC. This sequence encodes CASVRGTGDHEQYF.

V is TRBV9 and J is TRBJ1-4; a possible D gene is TRBD1 (6 bases). The CDR3 runs to 14 residues. Germline assignment: CDR1 SGDLS and CDR2 YYNGEE. The V end lost 5 bases, the J end lost 6 bases, and 14 bases lay between the germline ends. The CDR3 sequence is CASSGGQQDEKLFF. The CDR3 nucleotides are TGTGCCAGCAGTGGAGGACAGCAAGATGAAAAACTGTTTTTT.

In this sample, this clonotype turned up many times. This chain links TRBV30 with TRBJ2-3; D is perhaps TRBD1 (5 bases). CDR3 length: 15 amino acids. Trimming left V 4 bases short and J 1 base short, with 15 bases between. Germline V gene data show CDR1 as GTSNPN and CDR2 as SVGIG (reference sequence). The CDR3 DNA reads as TGTGCCTGGAAAGAAGGGGATGGGGGCACAGATACGCAGTATTTT. It codes for CAWKEGDGGTDTQYF. The full variable domain, completed using reference TRBV30 and TRBJ2-3, is SQTIHQWPATLVQPVGSPLSLECTVEGTSNPNLYWYRQAAGRGLQLLFYSVGIGQISSEVPQNLSASRPQDRQFILSSKKLLLSDSGFYLCAWKEGDGGTDTQYFGPGTRLTVL.